A selection of T cell receptor beta chains follows, all from one sample in a study of Ad26.COV2.S vaccination and SARS-CoV-2 variants. Produced via immunoSEQ multiplex PCR; TCRdb's table is partial and in-frame only. The sample carries about 350,000 clones, around nine tenths recorded once. The specimen comprised peripheral blood, sampled in a trial of Ad26.COV2.S vaccine versus placebo. The receptors stem from a person between 18 and 65 years old who received the Ad26.COV2.S COVID-19 vaccine or a placebo. The CDR3 runs from the conserved cysteine through the conserved F or W. Fields, in order: J gene, V gene, CDR3 protein.

TRBJ2-7	TRBV4-3	CASSQDKEGRSYEQYF
TRBJ2-2	TRBV7-3	CASSLMVTGELFF
TRBJ2-7	TRBV27	CASGMSANYEQYF
TRBJ2-2	TRBV7-6	CASSLLKGSGTGELFF
TRBJ2-1	TRBV25-1	CASSEYIRGGEQFF
TRBJ2-2	TRBV6-5	CASSTLDGLFF
TRBJ1-5	TRBV7-2	CASRLAGQPQHF
TRBJ2-2	TRBV5-1	CASSLEPGARTGELFF
TRBJ1-2	TRBV25-1	CASSKQTGRGGYTF
TRBJ1-3	TRBV27	CASRDGNSGNTIYF
TRBJ1-5	TRBV6-1	CASSEQGGQPQHF
TRBJ2-1	TRBV7-2	CASSPIPTSNEQFF
TRBJ1-1	TRBV27	CASSLWTDTKNTEAFF
TRBJ1-3	TRBV7-2	CASSRDRGRGNTIYF
TRBJ2-3	TRBV7-8	CASSLATGRYTQYF
TRBJ1-1	TRBV6-5	CASSFGDTEAFF
TRBJ2-7	TRBV14	CASSQPSGAQGLEQYF
TRBJ2-7	TRBV4-2	CASSKTLGTSGGGEQYF
TRBJ2-4	TRBV6-5	CASRGIQAKNIQYF
TRBJ2-1	TRBV12-1	CASSFELADEQFF
TRBJ2-7	TRBV7-9	CASSLNRGYEQYF
TRBJ2-3	TRBV5-1	CASNYGEADTQYF
TRBJ1-1	TRBV3-1/TRBV3-2	CASSPTPGQAEAFF
TRBJ1-4	TRBV2	CASTRAEKLFF
TRBJ1-1	TRBV30	CAWSVPRARAEAFF
TRBJ2-7	TRBV30	CAWSAGLAGYEQYF
TRBJ2-1	TRBV9	CASSGDPLYGLSYNEQFF
TRBJ1-1	TRBV7-9	CASTSGTANTEAFF
TRBJ2-5	TRBV20-1	CSASKLAGGDQETQYF
TRBJ2-7	TRBV9	CASSVGGFDEQYF
TRBJ1-5	TRBV20-1	CSASGAGGSQPQHF
TRBJ1-1	TRBV11-1	CASSTHSKMNTEAFF
TRBJ2-5	TRBV12-3/TRBV12-4	CASSLGGKTQYF
TRBJ1-5	TRBV12-5	CASAKLNQPQHF
TRBJ1-1	TRBV14	CASSQGWTEAFF
TRBJ2-7	TRBV7-2	CASSPRQIMYF
TRBJ2-7	TRBV11-2	CASSPGTGGYEQYF
TRBJ1-4	TRBV7-9	CASSFPKNGDEKLFF
TRBJ1-4	TRBV6-5	CASSYSIGRGREKLFF
TRBJ2-7	TRBV9	CASSGGGAYEQYF
TRBJ1-6	TRBV6-1	CASSDRNSPLHF
TRBJ2-4	TRBV20-1	CSARGYIQYF
TRBJ2-3	TRBV7-2	CASSSLLTDTQYF
TRBJ1-4	TRBV21-1	CASSKGGDRGRNNEKLFF
TRBJ1-5	TRBV28	CASRRYRDFFLPQHF
TRBJ2-1	TRBV7-9	CASSLSQPYNEQFF
TRBJ2-7	TRBV5-6	CASSFSLQHEQYF
TRBJ2-3	TRBV10-3	CAIRGTGGSTDTQYF
TRBJ1-1	TRBV7-8	CASSQQGQMNTEAFF
TRBJ1-2	TRBV19	CASIQGPGDYGYTF
TRBJ2-1	TRBV5-1	CASSPRALGNNEQFF
TRBJ1-1	TRBV9	CASSVVTEAFF
TRBJ2-3	TRBV30	CAWRGWDRRTDTQYF
TRBJ2-1	TRBV7-9	CASSTDEQFF
TRBJ2-1	TRBV6-5	CASSYGLAGGMQFF
TRBJ2-7	TRBV19	CASSINREGYEQYF
TRBJ1-6	TRBV5-1	CASSFNQENSPLHF
TRBJ1-1	TRBV7-2	CASSLAPGQKNTEAFF
TRBJ2-1	TRBV7-6	CASSPRRADVSYNEQFF